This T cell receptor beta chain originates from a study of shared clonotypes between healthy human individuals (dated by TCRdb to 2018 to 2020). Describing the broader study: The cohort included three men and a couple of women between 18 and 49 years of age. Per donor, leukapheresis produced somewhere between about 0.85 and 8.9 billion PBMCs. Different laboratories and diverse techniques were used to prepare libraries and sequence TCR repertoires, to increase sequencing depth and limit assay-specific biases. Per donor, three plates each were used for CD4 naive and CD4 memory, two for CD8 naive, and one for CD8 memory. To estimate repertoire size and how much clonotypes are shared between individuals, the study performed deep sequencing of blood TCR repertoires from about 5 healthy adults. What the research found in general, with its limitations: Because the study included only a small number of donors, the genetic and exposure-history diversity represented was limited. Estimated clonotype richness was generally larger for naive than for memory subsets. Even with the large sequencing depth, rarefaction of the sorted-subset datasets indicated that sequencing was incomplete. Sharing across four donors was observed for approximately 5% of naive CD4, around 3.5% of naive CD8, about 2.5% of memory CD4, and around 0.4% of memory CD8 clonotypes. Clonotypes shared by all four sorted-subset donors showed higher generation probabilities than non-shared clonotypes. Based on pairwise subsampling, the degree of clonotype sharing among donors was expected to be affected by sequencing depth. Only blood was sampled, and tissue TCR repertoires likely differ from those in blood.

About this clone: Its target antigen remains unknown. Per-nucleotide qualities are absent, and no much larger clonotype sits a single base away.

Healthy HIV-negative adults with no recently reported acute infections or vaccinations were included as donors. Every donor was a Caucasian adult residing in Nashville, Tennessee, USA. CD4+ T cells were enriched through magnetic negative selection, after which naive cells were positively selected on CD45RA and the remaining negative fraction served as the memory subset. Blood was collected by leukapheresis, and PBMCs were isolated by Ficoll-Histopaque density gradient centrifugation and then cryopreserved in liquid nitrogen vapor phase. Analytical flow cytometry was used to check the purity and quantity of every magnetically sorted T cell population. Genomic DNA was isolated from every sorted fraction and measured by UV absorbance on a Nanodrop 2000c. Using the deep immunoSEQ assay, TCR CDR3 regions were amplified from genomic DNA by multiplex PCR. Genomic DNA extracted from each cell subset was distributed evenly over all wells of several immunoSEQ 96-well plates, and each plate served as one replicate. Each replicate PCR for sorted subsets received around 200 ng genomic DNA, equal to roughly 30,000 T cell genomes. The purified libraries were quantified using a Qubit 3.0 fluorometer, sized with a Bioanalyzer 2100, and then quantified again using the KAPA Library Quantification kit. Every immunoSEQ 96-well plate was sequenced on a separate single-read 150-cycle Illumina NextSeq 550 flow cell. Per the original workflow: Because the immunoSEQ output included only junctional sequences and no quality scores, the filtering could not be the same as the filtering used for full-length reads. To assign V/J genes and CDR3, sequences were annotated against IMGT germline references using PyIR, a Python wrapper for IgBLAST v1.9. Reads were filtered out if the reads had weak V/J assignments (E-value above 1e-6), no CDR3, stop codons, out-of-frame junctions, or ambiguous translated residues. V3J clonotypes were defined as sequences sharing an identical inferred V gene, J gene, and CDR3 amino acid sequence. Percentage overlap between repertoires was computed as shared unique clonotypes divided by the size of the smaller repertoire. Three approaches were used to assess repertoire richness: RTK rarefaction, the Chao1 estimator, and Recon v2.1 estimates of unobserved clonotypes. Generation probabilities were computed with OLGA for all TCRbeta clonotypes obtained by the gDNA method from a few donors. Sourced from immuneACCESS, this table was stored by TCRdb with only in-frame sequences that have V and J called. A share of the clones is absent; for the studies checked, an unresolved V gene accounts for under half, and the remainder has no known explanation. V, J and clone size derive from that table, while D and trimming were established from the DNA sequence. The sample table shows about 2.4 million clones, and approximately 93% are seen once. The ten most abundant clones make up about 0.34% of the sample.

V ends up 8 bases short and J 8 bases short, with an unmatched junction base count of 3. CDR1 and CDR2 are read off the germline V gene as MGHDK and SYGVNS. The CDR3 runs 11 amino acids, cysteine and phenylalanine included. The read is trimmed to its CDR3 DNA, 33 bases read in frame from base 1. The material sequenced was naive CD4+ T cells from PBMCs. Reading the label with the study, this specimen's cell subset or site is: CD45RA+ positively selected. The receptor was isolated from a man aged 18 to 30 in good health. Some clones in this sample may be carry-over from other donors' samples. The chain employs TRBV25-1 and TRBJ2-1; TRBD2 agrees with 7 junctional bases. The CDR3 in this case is CASGRGDEQFF. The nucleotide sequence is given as TGTGCCAGCGGCCGGGGGGATGAGCAGTTCTTC.